The table lists the clone carrying this TCR beta chain with a few counts. No antigen is known for it. One junction end does not reproduce the germline sequence, and a read error may be involved. This entry is derived from a study of Graves' ophthalmopathy and Graves' hyperthyroidism. Study as a whole: Peripheral blood was collected at initial diagnosis, before any treatment. The study, taken as a whole, reports: From stable hyperthyroidism, ophthalmopathy was separated by a 13-signature model with about 88% sensitivity and over 70% specificity.

The V gene's germline CDR1 is MNHEY and CDR2 SMNVEV (reference sequence). The CDR3 runs to 17 residues. Amplification of TCR beta CDR3 regions used RNA transcripts. HTBI primers were employed in first-round RT-PCR, then a second-round multiplex PCR followed. Each CDR3 protein is one row after TCRdb ran MiXCR on the multiplex PCR reads. The table lists hundreds of thousands of distinct CDR3 sequences, approximately 15% of them singletons. The TCR comes from a woman younger than 45 with Graves' ophthalmopathy. The chain is built from TRBV27 and TRBJ2-4; 10 bases fit TRBD1. Sequenced sample: blood. CDR3 loop: CASRGQGGFGAKNIKYF. The CDR3 nucleotides read TGTGCCAGCAGAGGACAGGGGGGGTTCGGAGCCAAAAACATTAAGTACTTC.